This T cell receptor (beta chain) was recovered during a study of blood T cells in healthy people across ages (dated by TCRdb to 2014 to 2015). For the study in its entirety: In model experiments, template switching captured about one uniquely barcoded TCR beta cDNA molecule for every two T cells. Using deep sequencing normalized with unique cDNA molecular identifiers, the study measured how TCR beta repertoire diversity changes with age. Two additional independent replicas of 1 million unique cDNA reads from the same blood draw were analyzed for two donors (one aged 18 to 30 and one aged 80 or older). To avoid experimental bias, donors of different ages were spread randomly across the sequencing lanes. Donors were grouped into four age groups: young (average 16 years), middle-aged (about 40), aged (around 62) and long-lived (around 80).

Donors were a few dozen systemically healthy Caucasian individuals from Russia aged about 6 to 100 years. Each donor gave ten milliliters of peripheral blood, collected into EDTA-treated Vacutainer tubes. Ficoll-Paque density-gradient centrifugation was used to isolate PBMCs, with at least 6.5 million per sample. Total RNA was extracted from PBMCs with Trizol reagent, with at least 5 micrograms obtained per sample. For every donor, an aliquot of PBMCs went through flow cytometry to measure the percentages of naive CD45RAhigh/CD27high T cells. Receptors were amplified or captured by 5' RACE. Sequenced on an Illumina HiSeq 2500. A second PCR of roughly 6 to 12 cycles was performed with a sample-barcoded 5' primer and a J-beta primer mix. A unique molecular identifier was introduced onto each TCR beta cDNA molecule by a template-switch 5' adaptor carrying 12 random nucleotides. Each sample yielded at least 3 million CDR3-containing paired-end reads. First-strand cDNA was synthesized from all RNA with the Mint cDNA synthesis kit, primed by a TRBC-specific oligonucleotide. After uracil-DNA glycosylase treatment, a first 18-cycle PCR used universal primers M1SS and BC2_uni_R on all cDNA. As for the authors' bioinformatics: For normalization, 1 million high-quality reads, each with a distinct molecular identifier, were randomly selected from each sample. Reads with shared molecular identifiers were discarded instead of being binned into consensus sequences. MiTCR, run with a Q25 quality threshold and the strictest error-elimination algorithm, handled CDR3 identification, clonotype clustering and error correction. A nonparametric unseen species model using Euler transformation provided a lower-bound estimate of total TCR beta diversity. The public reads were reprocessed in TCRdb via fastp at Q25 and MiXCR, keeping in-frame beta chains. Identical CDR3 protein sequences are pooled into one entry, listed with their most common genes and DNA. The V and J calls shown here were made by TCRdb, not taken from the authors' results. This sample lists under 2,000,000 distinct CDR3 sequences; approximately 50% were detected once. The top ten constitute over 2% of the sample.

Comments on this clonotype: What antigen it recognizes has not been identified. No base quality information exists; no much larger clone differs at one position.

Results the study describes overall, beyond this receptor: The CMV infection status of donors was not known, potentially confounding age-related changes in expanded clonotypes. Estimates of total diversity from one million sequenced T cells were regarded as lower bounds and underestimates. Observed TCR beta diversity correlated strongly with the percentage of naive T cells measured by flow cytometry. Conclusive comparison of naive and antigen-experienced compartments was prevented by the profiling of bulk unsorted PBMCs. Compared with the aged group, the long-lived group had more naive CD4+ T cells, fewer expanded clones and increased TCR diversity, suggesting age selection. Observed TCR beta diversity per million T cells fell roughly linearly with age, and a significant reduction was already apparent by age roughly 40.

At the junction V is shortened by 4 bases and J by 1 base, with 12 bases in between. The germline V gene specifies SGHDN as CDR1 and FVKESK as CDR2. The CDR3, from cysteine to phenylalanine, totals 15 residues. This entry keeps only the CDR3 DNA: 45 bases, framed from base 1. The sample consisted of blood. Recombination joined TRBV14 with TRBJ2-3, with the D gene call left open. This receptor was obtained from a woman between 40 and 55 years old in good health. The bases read TGTGCCAGCAGCCCCGGCTTCCCGGGCACAGATACGCAGTATTTT. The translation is CASSPGFPGTDTQYF.